The 5 T cell receptor beta chains in this list originate from one sample, sequenced in a study of monozygotic twins with inflammatory bowel disease. TCRdb reprocessed the 5' RACE reads and keeps a single row for each CDR3 protein, giving no DNA. Here the sample table reports a few hundred thousand distinct CDR3 sequences. Source material: blood. These receptors originate from a human donor with ulcerative colitis or Crohn's disease, or a healthy co-twin of an affected twin (not recorded which).

The chain has TRBV4-1 and TRBJ1-6. This CDR3 region has 15 residues. Germline CDR1 is MGHRA and CDR2 is YSYEKL. The CDR3: CASSQSGLTNSPLHF.

V is TRBV12-3 or TRBV12-4 and J is TRBJ2-1; as DNA is missing, the TRBD2 call by TCRdb cannot be tested. The CDR3 length is 15 residues. The CDR3 reads CASRPGLSWNNEQFF.

The V and J genes are TRBV28 and TRBJ2-2; with no DNA, the TCRdb D assignment of TRBD1 cannot be verified. The CDR3 runs 14 residues. CDR1 and CDR2 from the germline V gene are MDHEN and SYDVKM. The CDR3 is CASSFQAATGELFF. The full variable domain, completed using reference TRBV28 and TRBJ2-2, is DVKVTQSSRYLVKRTGEKVFLECVQDMDHENMFWYRQDPGLGLRLIYFSYDVKMKEKGDIPEGYSVSREKKERFSLILESASTNQTSMYLCASSFQAATGELFFGEGSRLTVL.

The rearrangement uses TRBV19 and TRBJ1-4; TCRdb's D call, TRBD1, is unchecked because there is no DNA. The CDR3 is 14 amino acids. Germline lookup yields CDR1 LNHDA and CDR2 SQIVND (reference sequence). The CDR3 loop is CASSNRETNEKLFF.

The chain combines TRBV20-1 with TRBJ2-5; TCRdb's D gene call, TRBD2, goes unchecked for lack of DNA. The CDR3 contains 15 residues. Germline values: CDR1 DFQATT, CDR2 SNEGSKA (reference sequence). CDR3 sequence: CSARQSGTSWETQYF.